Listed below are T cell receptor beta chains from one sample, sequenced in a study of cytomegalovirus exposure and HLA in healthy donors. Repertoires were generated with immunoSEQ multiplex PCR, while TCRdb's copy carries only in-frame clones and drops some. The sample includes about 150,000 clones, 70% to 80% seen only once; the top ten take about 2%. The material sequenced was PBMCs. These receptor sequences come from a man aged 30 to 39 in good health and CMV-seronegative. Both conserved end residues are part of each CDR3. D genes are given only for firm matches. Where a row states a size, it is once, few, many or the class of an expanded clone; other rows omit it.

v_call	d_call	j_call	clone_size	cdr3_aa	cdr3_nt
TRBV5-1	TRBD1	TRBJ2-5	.	CASSSALTGFVETQYF	TGCGCCAGCAGCTCAGCCTTGACAGGGTTTGTGGAGACCCAGTACTTC
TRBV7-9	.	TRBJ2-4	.	CASSLETKGGIQYF	TGTGCCAGCAGCTTAGAGACAAAGGGAGGCATTCAGTACTTC
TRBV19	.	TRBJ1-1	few	CASKAGDLNTEAFF	TGTGCCAGTAAAGCAGGGGACCTGAACACTGAAGCTTTCTTT
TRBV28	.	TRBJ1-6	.	CASRILRNSPLHF	TGTGCCAGCAGGATCTTGAGGAATTCACCCCTCCACTTT
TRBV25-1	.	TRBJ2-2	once	CASSESGGLGGELFF	TGTGCCAGCAGTGAATCAGGTGGACTTGGCGGGGAGCTGTTTTTT
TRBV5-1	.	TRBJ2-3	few	CASSLGDNTDTQYF	TGCGCCAGCAGCTTGGGGGACAACACAGATACGCAGTATTTT
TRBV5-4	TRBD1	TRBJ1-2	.	CASSVPTGPNYGYTF	TGTGCCAGCAGCGTCCCGACAGGGCCGAACTATGGCTACACCTTC
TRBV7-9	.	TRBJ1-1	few	CASSTRVNTEAFF	TGTGCCAGCAGCACCAGGGTCAACACTGAAGCTTTCTTT
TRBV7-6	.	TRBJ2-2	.	CASSLATYGELFF	TGTGCCAGCAGCTTAGCGACATACGGGGAGCTGTTTTTT
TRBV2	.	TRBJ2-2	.	CASRQGSTGELFF	TGTGCCAGCAGACAGGGATCGACCGGGGAGCTGTTTTTT
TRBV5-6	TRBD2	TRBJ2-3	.	CASSLPSGGDSLTQYF	TGTGCCAGCAGCTTACCTAGCGGGGGGGACTCCCTTACGCAGTATTTT
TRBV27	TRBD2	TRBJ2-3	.	CASSVRRGVLDTQYF	TGTGCCAGCAGTGTCCGGCGGGGGGTTTTGGATACGCAGTATTTT
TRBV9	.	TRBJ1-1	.	CASSVGRRSNTEAFF	TGTGCCAGCAGCGTAGGTCGGAGATCGAACACTGAAGCTTTCTTT
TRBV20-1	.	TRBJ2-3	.	CSVRYPDTQYF	TGCAGTGTTCGGTATCCGGATACGCAGTATTTT
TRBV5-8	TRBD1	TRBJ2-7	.	CASGETGGFYEQYF	TGTGCCAGCGGAGAAACAGGGGGATTCTACGAGCAGTACTTC
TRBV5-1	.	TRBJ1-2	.	CASSPPGGEGGYTF	TGCGCCAGCAGCCCCCCCGGGGGGGAAGGTGGCTACACCTTC